This T cell receptor beta chain emerged from a study of OX40 agonist ivuxolimab in advanced cancers. Study overall: Partial responses occurred in three patients (one hepatocellular carcinoma, two cutaneous melanoma).

The data were produced by immunoSEQ multiplex PCR, yet TCRdb's version contains in-frame clones alone and is incomplete. The table lists 20,000 to 25,000 clones, more than 80% of them singletons. Blood specimens came from baseline, cycle 4 day 1, and cycle 7 day 1. Study-level results: Partial responders receiving 0.1-3.0 mg/kg showed among the lowest clonal expansion. Averaged across samples, CD8+ T cells carried more expanded clones than CD4+ did.

Concerning this clone itself: Its matching antigen is unknown.

Deletions cut 4 bases from V and 4 bases from J, with 15 bases between. This CDR3 has 15 amino acids. Germline V gene sequence: CDR1 SGHNT, CDR2 YYREEE (reference sequence). The chain joins TRBV5-4 to TRBJ2-1, with a tentative D call TRBD1 (7 bases). The material sequenced was CD4+ or CD8+ T cells sorted from blood, taken in a trial of the OX40 agonist ivuxolimab. The clonotype was recovered from an adult with an advanced solid tumor such as melanoma, head and neck, liver or kidney cancer. In DNA, the CDR3 is TGTGCCAGCAGCCGTCAGGGGGAGGCATACAATGAGCAGTTCTTC. Amino acids: CASSRQGEAYNEQFF.